One and the same sample provided the 3 T cell receptor beta chains below, sequenced in a study of cytomegalovirus exposure and HLA in healthy donors. PCR was performed using 60 Vbeta and 13 Jbeta primers. The table came from immunoSEQ multiplex PCR; TCRdb's copy has only in-frame clones and leaves some out. Of some 180,000 clones listed, roughly 80% were seen once; the top ten hold more than 1.1%. Sequenced material: PBMCs. The receptors come from a girl aged 10 to 17 in good health and CMV-seropositive.

The chain links TRBV30 to TRBJ2-7; 7 bases match TRBD2. Trimming removed 4 bases from V and 2 bases from J; junction bases left unmatched: 8. CDR1 is GTSNPN, CDR2 SVGIG, per germline (reference sequence). The CDR3 is 14 amino acids. The CDR3 DNA sequence: TGTGCCTGGATGGCGGGAGAATCCCCCTACGAGCAGTACTTC. It specifies CAWMAGESPYEQYF.

This sequence joins TRBV6-5 and TRBJ1-3, with 7 nucleotides matching TRBD1. The CDR3 sequence is 16 residues long. The junction had 4 bases not matched to a gene; V was cut back by 2 bases and J by 0 bases. Germline CDR1 MNHEY, CDR2 SVGAGI. The CDR3 region is CASSYVGTASGNTIYF. The CDR3 bases are TGTGCCAGCAGTTACGTCGGGACAGCCTCTGGAAACACCATATATTTT.

This sequence joins TRBV19 and TRBJ2-7, with D possibly being TRBD1 (7 bases). The germline gives CDR1 LNHDA, CDR2 SQIVND (reference sequence). The CDR3 totals 14 residues. Trimming stripped 6 bases from V and 6 bases from J, with 18 bases between. CDR3 sequence reads: CASRAQGGFAEQYF. The CDR3 region has the DNA TGTGCCAGTAGGGCCCAGGGGGGATTCGCCGAGCAGTACTTC.